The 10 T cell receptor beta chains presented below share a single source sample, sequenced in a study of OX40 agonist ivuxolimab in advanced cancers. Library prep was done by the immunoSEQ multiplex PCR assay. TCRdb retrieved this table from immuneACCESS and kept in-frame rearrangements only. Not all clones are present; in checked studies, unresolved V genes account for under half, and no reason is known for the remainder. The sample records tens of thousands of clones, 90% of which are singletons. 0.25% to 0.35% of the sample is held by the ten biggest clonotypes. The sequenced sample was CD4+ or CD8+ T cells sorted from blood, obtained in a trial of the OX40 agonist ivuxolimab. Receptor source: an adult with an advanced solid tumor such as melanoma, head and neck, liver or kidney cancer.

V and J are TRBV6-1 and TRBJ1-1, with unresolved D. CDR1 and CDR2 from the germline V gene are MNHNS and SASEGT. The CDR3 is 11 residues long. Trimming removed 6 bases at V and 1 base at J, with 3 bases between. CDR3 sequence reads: CASRRNTEAFF. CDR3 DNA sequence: TGTGCCAGCAGGCGGAACACTGAAGCTTTCTTT.

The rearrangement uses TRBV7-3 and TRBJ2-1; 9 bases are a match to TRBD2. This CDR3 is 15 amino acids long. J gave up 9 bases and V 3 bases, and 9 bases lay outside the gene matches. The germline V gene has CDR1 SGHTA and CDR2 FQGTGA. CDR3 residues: CASSFGLARGSEQFF. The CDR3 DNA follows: TGTGCCAGCAGCTTTGGACTAGCGAGGGGGAGTGAGCAGTTCTTC. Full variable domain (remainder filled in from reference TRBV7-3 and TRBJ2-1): GAGVSQTPSNKVTEKGKYVELRCDPISGHTALYWYRQSLGQGPEFLIYFQGTGAADDSGLPNDRFFAVRPEGSVSTLKIQRTERGDSAVYLCASSFGLARGSEQFFGPGTRLTVL.

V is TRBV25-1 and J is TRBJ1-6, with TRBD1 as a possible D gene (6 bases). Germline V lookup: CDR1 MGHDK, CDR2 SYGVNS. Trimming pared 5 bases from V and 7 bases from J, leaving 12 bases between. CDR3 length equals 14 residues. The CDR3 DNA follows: TGTGCCAGCAGTATGCAGGGGATAAATTCACCCCTCCACTTT. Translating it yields CASSMQGINSPLHF.

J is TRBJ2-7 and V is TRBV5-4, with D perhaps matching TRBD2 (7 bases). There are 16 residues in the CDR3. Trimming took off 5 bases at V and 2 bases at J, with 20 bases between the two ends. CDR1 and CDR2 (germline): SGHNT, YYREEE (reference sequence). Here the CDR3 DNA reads TGTGCCAGCAGTGGGAGGGCGGCAGGGGCTCCCTACGAGCAGTACTTC. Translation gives CASSGRAAGAPYEQYF.

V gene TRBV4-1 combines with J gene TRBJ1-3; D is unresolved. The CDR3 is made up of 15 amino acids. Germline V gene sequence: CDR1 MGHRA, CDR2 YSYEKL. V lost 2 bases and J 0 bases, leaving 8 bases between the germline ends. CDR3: CASSQQTFSGNTIYF. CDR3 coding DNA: TGCGCCAGCAGCCAACAGACTTTCTCTGGAAACACCATATATTTT.

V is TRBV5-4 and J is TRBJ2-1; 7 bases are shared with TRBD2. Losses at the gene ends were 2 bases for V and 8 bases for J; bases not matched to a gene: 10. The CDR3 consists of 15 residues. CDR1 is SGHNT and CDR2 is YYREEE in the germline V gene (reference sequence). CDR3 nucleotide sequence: TGTGCCAGCAGCTTAAATGCGGGGGACCCGCATGAGCAGTTCTTC. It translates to CASSLNAGDPHEQFF.

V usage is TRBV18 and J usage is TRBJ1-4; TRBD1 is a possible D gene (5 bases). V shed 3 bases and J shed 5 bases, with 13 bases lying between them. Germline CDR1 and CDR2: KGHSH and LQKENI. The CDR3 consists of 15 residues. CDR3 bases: TGTGCCAGCTCACCTGGCCGGCAGGGAAATGAAAAACTGTTTTTT. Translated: CASSPGRQGNEKLFF. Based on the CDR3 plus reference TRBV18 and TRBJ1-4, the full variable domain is NAGVMQNPRHLVRRRGQEARLRCSPMKGHSHVYWYRQLPEEGLKFMVYLQKENIIDESGMPKERFSAEFPKEGPSILRIQQVVRGDSAAYFCASSPGRQGNEKLFFGSGTQLSVL.

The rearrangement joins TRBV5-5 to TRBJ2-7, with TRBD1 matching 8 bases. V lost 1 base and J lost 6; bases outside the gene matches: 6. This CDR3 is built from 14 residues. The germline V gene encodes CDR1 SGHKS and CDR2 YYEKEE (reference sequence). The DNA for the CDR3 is TGTGCCAGCAGCTTGAGGACAGGGCTAAGCGAGCAGTACGTC. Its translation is CASSLRTGLSEQYV.

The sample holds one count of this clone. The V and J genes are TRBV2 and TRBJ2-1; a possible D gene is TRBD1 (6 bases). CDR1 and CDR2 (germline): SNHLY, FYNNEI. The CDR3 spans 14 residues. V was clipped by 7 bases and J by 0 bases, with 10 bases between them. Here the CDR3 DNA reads TGTGCCAGCACGACGGACAGCTCCTACAATGAGCAGTTCTTC. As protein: CASTTDSSYNEQFF.

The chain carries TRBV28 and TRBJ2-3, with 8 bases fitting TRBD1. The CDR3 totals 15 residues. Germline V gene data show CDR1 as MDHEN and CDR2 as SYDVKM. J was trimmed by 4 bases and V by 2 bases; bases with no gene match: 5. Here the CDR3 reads CASSLVQGAADTQYF. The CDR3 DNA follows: TGTGCCAGCAGTTTAGTTCAGGGGGCCGCAGATACGCAGTATTTT.